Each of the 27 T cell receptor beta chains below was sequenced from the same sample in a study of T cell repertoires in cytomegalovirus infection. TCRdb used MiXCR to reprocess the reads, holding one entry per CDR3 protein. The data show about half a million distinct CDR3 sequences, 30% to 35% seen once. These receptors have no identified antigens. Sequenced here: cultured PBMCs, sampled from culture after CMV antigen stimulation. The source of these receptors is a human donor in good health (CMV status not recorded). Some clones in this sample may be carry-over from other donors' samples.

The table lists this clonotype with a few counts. The DNA of the CDR3 is TGTGCCAGTAGTCCATGGAACAATGAGCAGTTCTTC. It translates to CASSPWNNEQFF. The chain carries TRBV19 and TRBJ2-1; no clear D. The V gene's germline CDR1 is LNHDA and CDR2 SQIVND (reference sequence). The length of the CDR3 is 12 residues. Trimming removed 5 bases at V and 5 bases at J, with 7 bases between.

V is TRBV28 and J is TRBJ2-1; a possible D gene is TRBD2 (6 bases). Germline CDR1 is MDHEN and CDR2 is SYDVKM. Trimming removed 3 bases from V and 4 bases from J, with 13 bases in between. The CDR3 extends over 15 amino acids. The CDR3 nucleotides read TGTGCCAGCAGTTTTCTCGGGACTGGGTACAATGAGCAGTTCTTC. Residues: CASSFLGTGYNEQFF.

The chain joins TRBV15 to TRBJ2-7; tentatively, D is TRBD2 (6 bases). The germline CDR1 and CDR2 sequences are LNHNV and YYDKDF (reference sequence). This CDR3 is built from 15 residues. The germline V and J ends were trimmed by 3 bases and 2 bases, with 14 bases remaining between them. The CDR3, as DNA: TGTGCCACCAGCAGCGGACGCGGGACCACCTACGAGCAGTACTTC. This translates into CATSSGRGTTYEQYF.

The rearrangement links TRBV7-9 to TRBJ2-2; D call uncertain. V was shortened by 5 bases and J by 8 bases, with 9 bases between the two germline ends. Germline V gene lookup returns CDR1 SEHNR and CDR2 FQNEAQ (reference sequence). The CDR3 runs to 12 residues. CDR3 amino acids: CASSPHGGELFF. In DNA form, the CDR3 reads TGTGCCAGCAGCCCTCACGGTGGGGAGCTGTTTTTT.

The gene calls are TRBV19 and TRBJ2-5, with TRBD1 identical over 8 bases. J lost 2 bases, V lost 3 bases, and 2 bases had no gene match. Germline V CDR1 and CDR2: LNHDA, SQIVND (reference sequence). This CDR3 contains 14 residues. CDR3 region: CASSMWDRQETQYF. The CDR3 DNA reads TGTGCCAGTAGTATGTGGGACAGGCAAGAGACCCAGTACTTC.

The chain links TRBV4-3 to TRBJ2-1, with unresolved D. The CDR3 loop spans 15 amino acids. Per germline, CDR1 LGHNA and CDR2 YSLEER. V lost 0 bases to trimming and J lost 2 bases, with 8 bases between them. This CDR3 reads CASSQDLQTYNEQFF. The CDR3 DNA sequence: TGCGCCAGCAGCCAAGACTTACAAACCTACAATGAGCAGTTCTTC.

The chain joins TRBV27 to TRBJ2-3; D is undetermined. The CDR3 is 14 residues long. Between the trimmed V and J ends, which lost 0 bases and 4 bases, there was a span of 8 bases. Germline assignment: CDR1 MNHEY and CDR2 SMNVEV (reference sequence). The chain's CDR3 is CASSLSLVADTQYF. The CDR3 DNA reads TGTGCCAGCAGTTTATCGCTCGTTGCAGATACGCAGTATTTT.

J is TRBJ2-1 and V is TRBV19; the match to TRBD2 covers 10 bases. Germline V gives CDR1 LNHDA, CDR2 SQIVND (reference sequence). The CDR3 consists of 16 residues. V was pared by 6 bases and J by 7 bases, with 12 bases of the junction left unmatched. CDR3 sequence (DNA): TGTGCCAGTAGCCAGACTAGCGGGCCCACGGGAAATGAGCAGTTCTTC. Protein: CASSQTSGPTGNEQFF.

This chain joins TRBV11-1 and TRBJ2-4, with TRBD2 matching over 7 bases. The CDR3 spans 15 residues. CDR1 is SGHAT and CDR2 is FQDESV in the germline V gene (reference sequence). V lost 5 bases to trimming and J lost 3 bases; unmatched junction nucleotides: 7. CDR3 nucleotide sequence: TGTGCCAGCAGCGTGGGGGGGATCGACAAAAACATTCAGTACTTC. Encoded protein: CASSVGGIDKNIQYF.

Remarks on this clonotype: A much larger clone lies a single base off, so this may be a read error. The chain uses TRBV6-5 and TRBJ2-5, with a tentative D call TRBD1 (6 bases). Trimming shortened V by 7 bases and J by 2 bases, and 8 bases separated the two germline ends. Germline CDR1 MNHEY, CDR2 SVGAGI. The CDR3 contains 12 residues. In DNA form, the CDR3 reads TGTGCCAGCAAGGGGGTGCAAGAGACCCAGTACTTC. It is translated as CASKGVQETQYF.

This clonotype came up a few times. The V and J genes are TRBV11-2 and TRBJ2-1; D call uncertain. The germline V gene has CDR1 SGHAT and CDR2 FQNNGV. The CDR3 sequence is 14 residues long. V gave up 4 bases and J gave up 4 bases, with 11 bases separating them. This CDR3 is CASSSLLGYNEQFF. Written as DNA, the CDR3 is TGTGCCAGCAGCTCTCTTCTAGGGTACAATGAGCAGTTCTTC.

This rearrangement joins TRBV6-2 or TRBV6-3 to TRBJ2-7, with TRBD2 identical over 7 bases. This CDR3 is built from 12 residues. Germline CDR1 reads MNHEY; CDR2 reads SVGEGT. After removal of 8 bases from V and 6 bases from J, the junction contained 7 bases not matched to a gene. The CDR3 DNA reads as TGTGCCAGCTCTATGACTAGCCGCGAGCAGTACGTC. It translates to CASSMTSREQYV.

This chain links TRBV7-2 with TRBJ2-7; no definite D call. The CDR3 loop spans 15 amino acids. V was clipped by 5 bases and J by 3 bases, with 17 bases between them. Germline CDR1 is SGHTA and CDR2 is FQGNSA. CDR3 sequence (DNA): TGTGCCAGCAGCCCCCCGTGGTACGAGATCTACGAGCAGTACTTC. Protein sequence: CASSPPWYEIYEQYF.

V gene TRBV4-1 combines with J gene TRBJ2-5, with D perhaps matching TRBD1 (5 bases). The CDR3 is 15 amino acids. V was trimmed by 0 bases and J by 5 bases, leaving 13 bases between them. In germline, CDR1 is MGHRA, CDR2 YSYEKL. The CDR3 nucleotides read TGCGCCAGCAGCCAAGATCCAAGTCAGGGCGAGACCCAGTACTTC. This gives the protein CASSQDPSQGETQYF.

CDR3: CASSYLASSYEQYV. Written as DNA, the CDR3 is TGTGCCAGCAGTTACTTGGCGAGCTCCTACGAGCAGTACGTC. The chain carries TRBV6-2 or TRBV6-3 and TRBJ2-7; no clear D. The V end lost 1 base, the J end lost 0 bases, and 7 bases lay between the germline ends. The CDR3 length is 14 residues. In germline, CDR1 is MNHEY, CDR2 SVGEGT.

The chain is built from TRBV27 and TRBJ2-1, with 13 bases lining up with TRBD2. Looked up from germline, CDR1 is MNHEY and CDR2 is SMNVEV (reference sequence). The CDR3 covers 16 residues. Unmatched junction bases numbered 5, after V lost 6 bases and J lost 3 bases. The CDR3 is CASSGTSGTLYNEQFF. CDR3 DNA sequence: TGTGCCAGCAGCGGGACTAGCGGGACTCTCTACAATGAGCAGTTCTTC.

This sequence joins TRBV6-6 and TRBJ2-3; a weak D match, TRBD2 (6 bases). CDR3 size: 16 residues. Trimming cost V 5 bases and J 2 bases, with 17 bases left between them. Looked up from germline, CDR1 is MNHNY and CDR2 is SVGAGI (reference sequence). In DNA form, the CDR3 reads TGTGCCAGCAGTCGGGCCGGGACTCACTTCACAGATACGCAGTATTTT. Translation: CASSRAGTHFTDTQYF.

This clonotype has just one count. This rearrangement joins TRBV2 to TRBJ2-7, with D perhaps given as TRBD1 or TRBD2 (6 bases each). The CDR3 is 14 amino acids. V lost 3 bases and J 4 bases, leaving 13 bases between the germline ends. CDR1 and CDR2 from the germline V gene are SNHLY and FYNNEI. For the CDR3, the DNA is TGTGCCAGCAGTGAGGGTAGGGGGGAATACGAGCAGTACGTC. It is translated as CASSEGRGEYEQYV.

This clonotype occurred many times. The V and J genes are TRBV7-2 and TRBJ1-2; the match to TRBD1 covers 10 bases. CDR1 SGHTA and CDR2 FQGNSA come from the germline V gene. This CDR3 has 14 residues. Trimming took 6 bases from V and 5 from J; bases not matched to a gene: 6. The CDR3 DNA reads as TGTGCCAGCAGGGACGCGGGACAGGGGTATGGCTACACCTTC. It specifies CASRDAGQGYGYTF.

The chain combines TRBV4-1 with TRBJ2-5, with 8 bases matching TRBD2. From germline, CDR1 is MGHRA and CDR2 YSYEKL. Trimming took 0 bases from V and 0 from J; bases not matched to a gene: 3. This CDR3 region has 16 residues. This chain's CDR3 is CASSQDVSGNQETQYF. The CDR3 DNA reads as TGCGCCAGCAGCCAAGACGTTAGCGGGAACCAAGAGACCCAGTACTTC.

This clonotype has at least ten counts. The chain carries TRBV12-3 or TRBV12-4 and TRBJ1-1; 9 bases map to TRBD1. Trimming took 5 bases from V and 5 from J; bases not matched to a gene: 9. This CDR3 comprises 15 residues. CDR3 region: CASSRGQGSWTEAFF. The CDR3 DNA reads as TGTGCCAGCAGTCGGGGACAGGGATCGTGGACTGAAGCTTTCTTT.

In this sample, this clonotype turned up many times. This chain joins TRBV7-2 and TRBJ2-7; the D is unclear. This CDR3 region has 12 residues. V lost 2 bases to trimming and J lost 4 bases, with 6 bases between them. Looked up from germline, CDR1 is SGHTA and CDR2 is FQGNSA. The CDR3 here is CASSLLGYEQYV. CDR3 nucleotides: TGTGCCAGCAGCTTACTCGGGTACGAGCAGTACGTC.

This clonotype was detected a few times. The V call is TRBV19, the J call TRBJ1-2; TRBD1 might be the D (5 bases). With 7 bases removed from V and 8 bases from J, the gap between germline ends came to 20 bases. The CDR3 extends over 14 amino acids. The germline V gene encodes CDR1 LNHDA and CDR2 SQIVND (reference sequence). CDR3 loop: CASIDRKTTGGYTF. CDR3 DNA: TGTGCCAGTATAGATCGGAAGACTACAGGCGGCTACACCTTC. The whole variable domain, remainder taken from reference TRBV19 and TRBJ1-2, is DGGITQSPKYLFRKEGQNVTLSCEQNLNHDAMYWYRQDPGQGLRLIYYSQIVNDFQKGDIAEGYSVSREKKESFPLTVTSAQKNPTAFYLCASIDRKTTGGYTFGSGTRLTVV.

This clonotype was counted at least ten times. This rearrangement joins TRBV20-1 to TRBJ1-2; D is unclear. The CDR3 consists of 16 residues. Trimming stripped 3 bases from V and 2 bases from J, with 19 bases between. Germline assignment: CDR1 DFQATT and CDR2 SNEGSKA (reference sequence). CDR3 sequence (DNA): TGCAGTGCTAGCCCTGCTGGTGGGCCGCCAAACTATGGCTACACCTTC. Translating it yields CSASPAGGPPNYGYTF.

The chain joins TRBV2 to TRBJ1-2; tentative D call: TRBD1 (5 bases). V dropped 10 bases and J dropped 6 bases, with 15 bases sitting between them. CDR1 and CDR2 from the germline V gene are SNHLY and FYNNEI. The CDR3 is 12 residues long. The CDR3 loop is CAIPRGVDGYTF. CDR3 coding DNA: TGTGCCATCCCGAGAGGGGTGGATGGCTACACCTTC.

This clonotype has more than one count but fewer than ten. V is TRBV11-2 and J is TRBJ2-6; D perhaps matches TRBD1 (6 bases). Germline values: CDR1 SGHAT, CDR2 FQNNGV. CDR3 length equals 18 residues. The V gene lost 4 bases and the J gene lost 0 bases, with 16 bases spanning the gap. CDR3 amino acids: CASSSPTGGSSGANVLTF. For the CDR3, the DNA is TGTGCCAGCAGCTCCCCGACAGGAGGTTCCTCTGGGGCCAACGTCCTGACTTTC.

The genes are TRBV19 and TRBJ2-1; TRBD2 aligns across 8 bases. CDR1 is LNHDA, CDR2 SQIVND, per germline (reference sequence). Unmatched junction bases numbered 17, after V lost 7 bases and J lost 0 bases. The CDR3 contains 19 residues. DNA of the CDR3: TGTGCCAGTACCCTGACTAGCGACCGGAAGGAGGCCTCCTACAATGAGCAGTTCTTC. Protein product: CASTLTSDRKEASYNEQFF. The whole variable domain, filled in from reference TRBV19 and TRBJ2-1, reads DGGITQSPKYLFRKEGQNVTLSCEQNLNHDAMYWYRQDPGQGLRLIYYSQIVNDFQKGDIAEGYSVSREKKESFPLTVTSAQKNPTAFYLCASTLTSDRKEASYNEQFFGPGTRLTVL.